The clone carrying this T cell receptor beta chain was seen just once. Germline V gene sequence: CDR1 MGHRA, CDR2 YSYEKL. This CDR3 has 16 amino acids. The V end was cut by 0 bases, the J end by 1 base, with 12 bases between. This sample stems from a study of technical replicates of blood from a few donors. TCRdb keeps only in-frame clones here, not all; method: immunoSEQ multiplex PCR. This table holds some 70,000 clones, approximately 97% found once. This TCR was recovered from a human donor in good health. This chain connects TRBV4-1 to TRBJ2-5; TRBD2 might be the D (5 bases). The sequencing input was T cells isolated from PBMCs. CDR3 sequence (DNA): TGCGCCAGCAGCCAAGAAACAAATCGGGGCCAAGAGACCCAGTACTTC. Amino acid sequence: CASSQETNRGQETQYF.